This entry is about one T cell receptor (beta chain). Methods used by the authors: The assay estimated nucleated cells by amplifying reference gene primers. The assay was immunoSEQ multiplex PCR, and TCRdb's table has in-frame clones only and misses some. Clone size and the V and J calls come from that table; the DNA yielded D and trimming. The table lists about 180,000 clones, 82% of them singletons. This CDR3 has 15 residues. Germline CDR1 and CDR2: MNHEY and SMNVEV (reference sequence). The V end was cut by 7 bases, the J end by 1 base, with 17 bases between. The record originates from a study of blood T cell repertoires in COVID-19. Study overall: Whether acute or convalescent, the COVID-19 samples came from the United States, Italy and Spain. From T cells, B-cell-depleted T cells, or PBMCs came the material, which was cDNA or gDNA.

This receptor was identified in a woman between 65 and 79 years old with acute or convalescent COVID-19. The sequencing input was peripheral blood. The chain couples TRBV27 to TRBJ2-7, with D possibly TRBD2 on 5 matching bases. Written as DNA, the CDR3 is TGTGCCAGCACCCGGACCCGGACGGGATCCTACGAGCAGTACTTC. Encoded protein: CASTRTRTGSYEQYF.